This TCR beta chain emerged from a study of T cells in Graves' hyperthyroidism and ophthalmopathy. On the study more broadly: At the time of initial diagnosis and before any treatment, peripheral blood was collected.

Amplified TCR beta CDR3 regions came from RNA transcripts. The TCR CDR3 was amplified in a first-round RT-PCR using the HTBI primer set. TCRdb passed the multiplex PCR reads through MiXCR, listing each CDR3 protein once. The top ten hold 18% of the sample, which has approximately 530,000 distinct CDR3 sequences, roughly a sixth seen once. Broader study findings: Blood held most thyroid clonotypes expanded above 0.001 frequency.

No progression to ophthalmopathy during 18 months of follow-up defined stable disease. Each 10 ml fresh peripheral blood draw supplied the PBMCs. This clonotype came up many times. The antigen is not known. The length of the CDR3 is 20 residues. V lost 4 bases and J lost 6; bases outside the gene matches: 19. The germline CDR1 and CDR2 sequences are SEHNR and FQNEAQ (reference sequence). Sequencing used blood. V gene TRBV7-9 combines with J gene TRBJ2-3; 13 bases map to TRBD2. The source of this sequence is a woman aged 18-29 years with Graves' hyperthyroidism. The CDR3 protein is CASSSGLAGSRIGRPDTQYF. The CDR3 DNA sequence: TGTGCCAGCAGCTCGGGACTAGCGGGGTCTCGCATCGGGCGGCCCGATACGCAGTATTTT.